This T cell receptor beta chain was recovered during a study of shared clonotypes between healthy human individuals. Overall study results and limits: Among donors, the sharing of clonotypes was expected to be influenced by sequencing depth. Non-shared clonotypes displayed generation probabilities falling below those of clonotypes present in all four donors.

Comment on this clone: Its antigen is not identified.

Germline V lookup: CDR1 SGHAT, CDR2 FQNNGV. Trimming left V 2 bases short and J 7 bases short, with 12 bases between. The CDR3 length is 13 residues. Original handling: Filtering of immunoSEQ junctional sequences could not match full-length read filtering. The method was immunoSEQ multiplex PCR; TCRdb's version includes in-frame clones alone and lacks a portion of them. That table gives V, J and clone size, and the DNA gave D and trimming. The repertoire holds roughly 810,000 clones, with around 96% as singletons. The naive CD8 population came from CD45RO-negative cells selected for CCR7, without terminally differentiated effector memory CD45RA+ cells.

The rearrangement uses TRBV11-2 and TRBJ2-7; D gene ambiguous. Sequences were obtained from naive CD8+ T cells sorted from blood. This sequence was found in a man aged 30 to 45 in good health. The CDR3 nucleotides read TGTGCCAGCAGCTTACTAGGACGGAATGAGCAGTACTTC. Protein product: CASSLLGRNEQYF.